Below are 29 T cell receptor beta chains sequenced from a single sample in a study of shared clonotypes between healthy human individuals. Only in-frame clones appear in the TCRdb table, and some are missing; sequencing was by immunoSEQ multiplex PCR. The sample has some 450,000 clones, about 74% seen once. The sample was PBMCs. Receptors originate from a woman aged 40 to 49 in good health. Some clones in this sample may be carry-over from other donors' samples.

This clone showed up just once. The rearrangement links TRBV11-2 to TRBJ2-1, with D uncertain. The V end was cut by 4 bases, the J end by 4 bases, with 8 bases between. The CDR3 covers 13 residues. Germline loops: CDR1 SGHAT, CDR2 FQNNGV. The CDR3 region has the DNA TGTGCCAGCAGCTCAGCCCTTTACAATGAGCAGTTCTTC. Encoded protein: CASSSALYNEQFF.

The V call is TRBV19, the J call TRBJ2-1; 9 nucleotides align to TRBD1. Germline CDR1 and CDR2: LNHDA and SQIVND (reference sequence). The CDR3 is made up of 15 amino acids. V dropped 3 bases and J dropped 6; count of bases not matched to a gene: 6. Here the CDR3 reads CASSIGDRVSNEQFF. The CDR3 coding sequence is TGTGCCAGTAGTATCGGGGACAGGGTAAGCAATGAGCAGTTCTTC. Variable domain in full (rest from reference TRBV19 and TRBJ2-1): DGGITQSPKYLFRKEGQNVTLSCEQNLNHDAMYWYRQDPGQGLRLIYYSQIVNDFQKGDIAEGYSVSREKKESFPLTVTSAQKNPTAFYLCASSIGDRVSNEQFFGPGTRLTVL.

The chain joins TRBV28 to TRBJ1-5; D uncertain. The V gene's germline CDR1 is MDHEN and CDR2 SYDVKM. The CDR3 runs 13 residues. V shed 4 bases and J shed 4 bases, with 8 bases lying between them. CDR3 residues: CASSSVRNQPQHF. The CDR3 DNA is TGTGCCAGCAGTTCGGTGAGGAATCAGCCCCAGCATTTT.

This clone was detected many times. The rearrangement uses TRBV10-2 and TRBJ2-2; TRBD1 aligns across 9 bases. This CDR3 has 15 residues. The J segment lost 5 bases and the V segment lost 3 bases, leaving 4 bases of the junction unmatched. Germline V gives CDR1 WSHSY, CDR2 SAAADI. CDR3 sequence (DNA): TGCGCCAGCAGTGACGGGACAGGGAGGACCGGGGAGCTGTTTTTT. Translation gives CASSDGTGRTGELFF.

The gene calls are TRBV6-1 and TRBJ2-5, with TRBD1 as a possible D gene (6 bases). V lost 7 bases, J lost 7 bases, and 13 bases lay in between. The CDR3 loop spans 12 amino acids. Per the germline V gene, CDR1 is MNHNS and CDR2 is SASEGT. The CDR3 sequence is CASKAGEMTQYF. The DNA for the CDR3 is TGTGCCAGCAAGGCAGGGGAGATGACCCAGTACTTC.

V is TRBV29-1 and J is TRBJ2-2; D uncertain. Germline lookup yields CDR1 SQVTM and CDR2 ANQGSEA. Trimming took 5 bases from V and 2 from J, leaving 3 bases between them. The CDR3 has 11 amino acids. The CDR3 sequence: CSVRNTGELFF. The CDR3 nucleotides are TGCAGCGTTAGAAACACCGGGGAGCTGTTTTTT.

The CDR3 sequence: CASSQDGDRAYYGYTF. DNA for the CDR3: TGTGCCAGCAGCCAAGATGGGGACAGGGCCTACTATGGCTACACCTTC. The chain couples TRBV4-2 to TRBJ1-2, with TRBD1 matching 9 bases. This CDR3 comprises 16 residues. The V gene's germline CDR1 is LGHNA and CDR2 YNFKEQ. With V trimmed by 0 bases and J by 3 bases, 5 bases remained unmatched.

The genes are TRBV29-1 and TRBJ2-1, with a weak D call TRBD2 (6 bases). This CDR3 is 13 amino acids long. Germline V gene data show CDR1 as SQVTM and CDR2 as ANQGSEA. Trimming removed 2 bases at V and 6 bases at J, with 11 bases between. CDR3 amino acids: CSVEWLASNEQFF. Here the CDR3 DNA reads TGCAGCGTTGAATGGCTAGCGAGCAATGAGCAGTTCTTC.

On this clone: Since a far larger clone is one base different, this is likely a read error. This chain links TRBV5-1 with TRBJ2-6; 8 nucleotides line up with TRBD1. The CDR3 is made up of 16 amino acids. The V gene's germline CDR1 is SGHRS and CDR2 YFSETQ. The CDR3 nucleotides are TGCGACAGCAGTCCGGACAGGGCCTCTGGGGCCAACGTCCTGACTTTC. Its translation is CDSSPDRASGANVLTF.

There are a few counts of this clone. This rearrangement joins TRBV4-1 to TRBJ2-2; TRBD1 matches at 8 bases. V shed 3 bases, J shed 7 bases, and the junction held 7 bases outside the gene matches. The length of the CDR3 is 15 residues. The germline CDR1 and CDR2 sequences are MGHRA and YSYEKL. CDR3 DNA sequence: TGCGCCAGCAGCCAGCAGGGGGCTTTAGGCGGGGAGCTGTTTTTT. This sequence encodes CASSQQGALGGELFF.

This chain joins TRBV10-2 and TRBJ1-1; the D gene is possibly TRBD1 (6 bases). Germline lookup yields CDR1 WSHSY and CDR2 SAAADI. The CDR3 has 15 amino acids. Trimming left V 0 bases short and J 1 base short, with 9 bases between. In DNA, the CDR3 is TGCGCCAGCAGTGAGTCGGTCAGGGGGAACACTGAAGCTTTCTTT. Residues: CASSESVRGNTEAFF.

This chain joins TRBV29-1 and TRBJ2-3; 11 positions match TRBD2. After removal of 6 bases from V and 0 bases from J, the junction contained 5 bases not matched to a gene. This CDR3 has 15 amino acids. The germline CDR1 and CDR2 sequences are SQVTM and ANQGSEA. The CDR3 loop is CSVDRTSGSTDTQYF. In DNA form, the CDR3 reads TGCAGCGTCGATCGGACTAGCGGGAGCACAGATACGCAGTATTTT.

The chain couples TRBV30 to TRBJ1-2; TRBD1 matches 8 bases. The CDR3 is 13 amino acids. Per the germline V gene, CDR1 is GTSNPN and CDR2 is SVGIG (reference sequence). After removal of 0 bases from V and 9 bases from J, the junction contained 6 bases not matched to a gene. The CDR3 coding sequence is TGTGCCTGGAGTGTGGTACAGGGGGGGAGCTACACCTTC. It yields the protein CAWSVVQGGSYTF. Using reference TRBV30 and TRBJ1-2 for the parts outside the CDR3, the full variable domain is SQTIHQWPATLVQPVGSPLSLECTVEGTSNPNLYWYRQAAGRGLQLLFYSVGIGQISSEVPQNLSASRPQDRQFILSSKKLLLSDSGFYLCAWSVVQGGSYTFGSGTRLTVV.

This clone has just one count. V and J are TRBV9 and TRBJ2-7; D gene unclear. The CDR3 length is 14 residues. Per germline, CDR1 SGDLS and CDR2 YYNGEE. With 2 bases removed from V and 6 bases from J, the gap between germline ends came to 15 bases. The CDR3 loop reads CASSVGAAKTEQYF. CDR3 nucleotides: TGTGCCAGCAGCGTTGGTGCAGCTAAGACCGAGCAGTACTTC.

Turning to this clone: A far larger clone is a single base away, which makes a read error likely. The chain is built from TRBV10-3 and TRBJ2-1; 8 nucleotides match TRBD2. With V trimmed by 0 bases and J by 8 bases, 6 bases remained unmatched. This CDR3 region has 15 residues. Germline CDR1 ENHRY, CDR2 SYGVKD. DNA of the CDR3: TGTGCCATCAGTGAGTCCATGGGACTAGAGTATGAGCAGTTCTTC. Translated, it gives CAISESMGLEYEQFF.

This chain joins TRBV6-5 and TRBJ2-1; D may be TRBD2 (7 bases). Germline values: CDR1 MNHEY, CDR2 SVGAGI. The CDR3 is made up of 12 amino acids. V lost 10 bases and J lost 8, with 15 bases in between. This chain's CDR3 is CATGGREDEQFF. The CDR3, as DNA: TGTGCCACCGGGGGGCGGGAAGATGAGCAGTTCTTC.

The V gene is TRBV7-9, the J gene TRBJ1-2; no clear D gene. This CDR3 is built from 14 residues. V was cut by 0 bases and J by 8 bases, with 13 bases left in between. Looked up from germline, CDR1 is SEHNR and CDR2 is FQNEAQ (reference sequence). The CDR3 region has the DNA TGTGCCAGCAGCTTAGCCCACCCCATTCGGGGCTACACCTTC. This gives the protein CASSLAHPIRGYTF.

The chain's CDR3 is CASSSRTSSNTGELFF. CDR3 DNA sequence: TGTGCCAGCAGCTCCCGGACTAGTTCGAACACCGGGGAGCTGTTTTTT. This chain joins TRBV7-3 and TRBJ2-2; 7 nucleotides align to TRBD2. CDR1 is SGHTA and CDR2 is FQGTGA in the germline V gene. Trimming took 4 bases from V and 0 from J; bases not matched to a gene: 5. The CDR3 is 16 residues long.

The V call is TRBV27, the J call TRBJ2-3; TRBD1 or TRBD2 may be the D gene (6 bases each). CDR3 size: 16 residues. The germline gives CDR1 MNHEY, CDR2 SMNVEV (reference sequence). Trimming removed 6 bases at V and 0 bases at J, with 16 bases between. Written as DNA, the CDR3 is TGTGCCAGCAGGATTAGGGGGACTCTCAGCACAGATACGCAGTATTTT. Encoded protein: CASRIRGTLSTDTQYF.

This chain uses TRBV19 with TRBJ1-1; unclear D gene. Germline V CDR1 and CDR2: LNHDA, SQIVND (reference sequence). The CDR3 consists of 15 residues. V dropped 5 bases and J dropped 5 bases, with 18 bases sitting between them. The CDR3 nucleotides read TGTGCCAGTAGTCCGCCGATGGGTCGGGGAACTGAAGCTTTCTTT. Translated: CASSPPMGRGTEAFF.

The rearrangement joins TRBV7-2 to TRBJ2-1; 8 bases are a match to TRBD2. CDR1 and CDR2 from the germline V gene are SGHTA and FQGNSA. With 2 bases clipped from V and 5 bases from J, the junction kept 5 bases outside the gene matches. The CDR3 sequence is 15 residues long. The CDR3 protein is CASSLSAGEHNEQFF. Written as DNA, the CDR3 is TGTGCCAGCAGCTTATCAGCGGGAGAACACAATGAGCAGTTCTTC.

The chain joins TRBV28 to TRBJ1-1; D not resolved. From germline, CDR1 is MDHEN and CDR2 SYDVKM. V was cut by 8 bases and J by 0 bases, with 10 bases left in between. This CDR3 has 13 residues. CDR3 sequence: CASRAALNTEAFF. The CDR3 nucleotides read TGTGCCAGCCGGGCCGCGTTGAACACTGAAGCTTTCTTT.

This clone was recorded a few times. The chain couples TRBV9 to TRBJ1-2; the match to TRBD1 covers 11 bases. CDR1 SGDLS and CDR2 YYNGEE come from the germline V gene. With V trimmed by 2 bases and J by 4 bases, 4 bases remained unmatched. The CDR3 contains 15 residues. The CDR3 DNA sequence: TGTGCCAGCAGCGTGGGACAGGGGGACCTCTATGGCTACACCTTC. Amino acids: CASSVGQGDLYGYTF.

The chain combines TRBV2 with TRBJ1-2; 12 positions match TRBD1. The V gene's germline CDR1 is SNHLY and CDR2 FYNNEI. V was pared by 6 bases and J by 4 bases, with 6 bases of the junction left unmatched. The CDR3 has 15 amino acids. CDR3 nucleotide sequence: TGTGCCAGCAGGGGACAGGGGGCGCTTCTCTATGGCTACACCTTC. The encoded protein is CASRGQGALLYGYTF.

The CDR3 protein is CASSKDRGGYTF. The CDR3 nucleotides are TGTGCCAGCAGCAAGGACAGGGGAGGCTACACCTTC. The chain uses TRBV7-2 and TRBJ1-2; 9 bases agree with TRBD1. Germline V CDR1 and CDR2: SGHTA, FQGNSA. After removal of 5 bases from V and 8 bases from J, the junction contained 3 bases not matched to a gene. The CDR3 has 12 amino acids.

This clone was seen once. CDR3 region: CASSPHQGYTEAFF. CDR3 sequence (DNA): TGTGCCAGCAGCCCCCATCAGGGCTACACTGAAGCTTTCTTT. This sequence joins TRBV7-2 and TRBJ1-1; possibly TRBD1 for D (5 bases). Trimming took 5 bases from V and 3 from J, leaving 13 bases between them. Germline-derived CDR1 and CDR2 are SGHTA and FQGNSA. The CDR3 covers 14 residues. The full variable domain, rest sourced from reference TRBV7-2 and TRBJ1-1, is GAGVSQSPSNKVTEKGKDVELRCDPISGHTALYWYRQSLGQGLEFLIYFQGNSAPDKSGLPSDRFSAERTGGSVSTLTIQRTQQEDSAVYLCASSPHQGYTEAFFGQGTRLTVV.

The chain carries TRBV7-9 and TRBJ2-1; 10 bases match TRBD2. V shed 5 bases and J 8 bases; nucleotides not matched to a gene: 9. The CDR3 covers 15 residues. Per the germline V gene, CDR1 is SEHNR and CDR2 is FQNEAQ (reference sequence). CDR3 nucleotides: TGTGCCAGCAGCGCAATAGCGGGAGGTTTCGATGAGCAGTTCTTC. Its translation is CASSAIAGGFDEQFF.

This chain connects TRBV12-5 to TRBJ2-5; a possible D gene is TRBD1 (6 bases). Per germline, CDR1 LGHNT and CDR2 FRNRAP. V lost 6 bases and J 3 bases, leaving 14 bases between the germline ends. The CDR3 has 14 residues. In nucleotides, the CDR3 is TGTGCTAGTGGCCCGCACAGGGTGGAAGAGACCCAGTACTTC. Translated, it gives CASGPHRVEETQYF.

The chain employs TRBV27 and TRBJ1-2; a weak D match, TRBD1 (5 bases). V was pared by 4 bases and J by 0 bases, with 15 bases between. This CDR3 is built from 16 residues. Germline V gene sequence: CDR1 MNHEY, CDR2 SMNVEV (reference sequence). The CDR3 coding sequence is TGTGCCAGCAGTTCCCTAAACCACAGGACTAACTATGGCTACACCTTC. Amino acids: CASSSLNHRTNYGYTF.